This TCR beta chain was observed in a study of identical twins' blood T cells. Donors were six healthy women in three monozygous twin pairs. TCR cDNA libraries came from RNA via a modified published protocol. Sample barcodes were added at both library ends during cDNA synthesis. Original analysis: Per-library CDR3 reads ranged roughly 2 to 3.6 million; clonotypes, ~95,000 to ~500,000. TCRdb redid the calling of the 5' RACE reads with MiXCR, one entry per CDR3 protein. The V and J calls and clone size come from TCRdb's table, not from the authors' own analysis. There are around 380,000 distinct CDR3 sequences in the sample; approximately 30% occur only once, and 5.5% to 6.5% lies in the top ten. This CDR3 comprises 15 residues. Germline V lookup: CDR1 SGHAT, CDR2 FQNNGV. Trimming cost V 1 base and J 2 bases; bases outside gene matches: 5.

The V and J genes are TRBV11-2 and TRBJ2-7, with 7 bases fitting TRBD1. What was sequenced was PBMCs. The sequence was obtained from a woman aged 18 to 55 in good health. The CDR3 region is CASSLVGQGAYEQYF. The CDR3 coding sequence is TGTGCCAGCAGCTTAGTTGGGCAGGGGGCCTACGAGCAGTACTTC.